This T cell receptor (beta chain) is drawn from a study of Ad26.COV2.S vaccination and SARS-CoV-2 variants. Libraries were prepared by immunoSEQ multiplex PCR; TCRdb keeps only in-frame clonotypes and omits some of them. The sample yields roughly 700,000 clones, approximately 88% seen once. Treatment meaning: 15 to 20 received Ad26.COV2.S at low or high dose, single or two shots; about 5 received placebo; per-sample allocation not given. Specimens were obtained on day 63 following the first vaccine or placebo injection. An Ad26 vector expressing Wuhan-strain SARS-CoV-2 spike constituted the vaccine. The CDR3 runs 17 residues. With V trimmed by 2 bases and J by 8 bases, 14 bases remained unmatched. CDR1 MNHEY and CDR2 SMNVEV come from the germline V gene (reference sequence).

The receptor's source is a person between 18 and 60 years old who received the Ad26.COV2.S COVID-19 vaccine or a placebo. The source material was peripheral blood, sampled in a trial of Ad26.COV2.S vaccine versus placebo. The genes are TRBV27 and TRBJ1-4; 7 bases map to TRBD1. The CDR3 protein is CASSLKGARLVEEKLFF. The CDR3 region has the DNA TGTGCCAGCAGTTTAAAGGGGGCGCGATTAGTAGAAGAAAAACTGTTTTTT.